This T cell receptor (beta chain) was identified during a study of CD8+CD57+ T cells in acquired aplastic anemia. Across the study: Recorded DNA amounts for sorted CD4+ and CD8+ cells had an average of approximately 3.2 ug. Mean read depth for CD4+ cells from healthy donors was around 11 million.

Broader study findings: Sharing between patients and controls was observed for over 25 CD8+ CDR3 sequences.

The template used for profiling TCR beta VDJ and CDR3 was genomic DNA. TCRdb processed the reads anew with MiXCR; each CDR3 protein has one entry. The repertoire has 150,000 to 200,000 distinct CDR3 sequences, approximately 45% of them found once; the top ten carry under 3.5%. As regards this clonotype: Its antigen is undetermined.

The CDR3 is 13 residues long. Trimming shortened V by 2 bases and J by 3 bases, and 8 bases separated the two germline ends. The V gene's germline CDR1 is SGHTA and CDR2 FQGTGA. The sequence was collected from a human donor in good health. The V and J genes are TRBV7-3 and TRBJ2-7; the D gene is possibly TRBD1 (5 bases). What was sequenced was sorted CD4+, CD8+, or CD8+CD57+ T cells (not recorded which) from PBMCs. The CDR3 region has the DNA TGTGCCAGCAGCTTATCCAGGGACTACGAGCAGTACTTC. Its translation: CASSLSRDYEQYF.